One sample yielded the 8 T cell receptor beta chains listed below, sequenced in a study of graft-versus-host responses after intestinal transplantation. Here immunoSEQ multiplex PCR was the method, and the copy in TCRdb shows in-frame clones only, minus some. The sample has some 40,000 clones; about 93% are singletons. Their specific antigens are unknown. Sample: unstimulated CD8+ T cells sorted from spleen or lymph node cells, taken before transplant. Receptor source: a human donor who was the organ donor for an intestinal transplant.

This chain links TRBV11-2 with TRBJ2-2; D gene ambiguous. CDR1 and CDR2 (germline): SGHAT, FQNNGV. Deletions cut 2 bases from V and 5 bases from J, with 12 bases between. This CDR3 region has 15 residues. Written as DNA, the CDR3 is TGTGCCAGCAGCTTATCTAGTCGGACGACCGGGGAGCTGTTTTTT. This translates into CASSLSSRTTGELFF.

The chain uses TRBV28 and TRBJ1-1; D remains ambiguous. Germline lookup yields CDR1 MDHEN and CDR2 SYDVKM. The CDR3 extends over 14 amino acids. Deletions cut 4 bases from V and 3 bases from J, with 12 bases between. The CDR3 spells CASSYSLAYTEAFF. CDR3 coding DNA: TGTGCCAGCAGTTACTCATTAGCCTACACTGAAGCTTTCTTT. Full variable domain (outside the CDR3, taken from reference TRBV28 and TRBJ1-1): DVKVTQSSRYLVKRTGEKVFLECVQDMDHENMFWYRQDPGLGLRLIYFSYDVKMKEKGDIPEGYSVSREKKERFSLILESASTNQTSMYLCASSYSLAYTEAFFGQGTRLTVV.

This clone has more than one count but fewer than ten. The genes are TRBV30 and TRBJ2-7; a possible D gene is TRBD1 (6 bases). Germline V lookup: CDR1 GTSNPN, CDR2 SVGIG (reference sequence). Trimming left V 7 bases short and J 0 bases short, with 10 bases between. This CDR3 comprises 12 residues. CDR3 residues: CASGDTSYEQYF. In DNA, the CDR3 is TGTGCCTCCGGGGACACCTCCTACGAGCAGTACTTC.

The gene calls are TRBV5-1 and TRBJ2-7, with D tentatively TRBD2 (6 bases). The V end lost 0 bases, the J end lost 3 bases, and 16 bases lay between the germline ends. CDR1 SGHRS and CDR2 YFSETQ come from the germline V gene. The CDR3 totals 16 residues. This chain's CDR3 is CASSLGSGRGGYEQYF. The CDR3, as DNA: TGCGCCAGCAGCTTGGGGTCGGGACGGGGAGGCTACGAGCAGTACTTC.

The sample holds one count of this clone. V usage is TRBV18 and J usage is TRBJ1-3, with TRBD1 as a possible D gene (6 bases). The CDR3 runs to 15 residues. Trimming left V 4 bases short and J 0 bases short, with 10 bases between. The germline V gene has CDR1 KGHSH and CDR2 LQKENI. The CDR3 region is CASSRVDSSGNTIYF. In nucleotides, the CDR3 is TGTGCCAGCTCACGGGTGGACAGCTCTGGAAACACCATATATTTT.

CDR3 DNA: TGTGCCAGCAGTCAGAGTATTTCCTACAATGAGCAGTTCTTC. It translates to CASSQSISYNEQFF. The V call is TRBV6-5, the J call TRBJ2-1; D uncertain. The CDR3 spans 14 residues. CDR1 and CDR2 (germline): MNHEY, SVGAGI. Trimming shortened V by 5 bases and J by 1 base, and 9 bases separated the two germline ends.

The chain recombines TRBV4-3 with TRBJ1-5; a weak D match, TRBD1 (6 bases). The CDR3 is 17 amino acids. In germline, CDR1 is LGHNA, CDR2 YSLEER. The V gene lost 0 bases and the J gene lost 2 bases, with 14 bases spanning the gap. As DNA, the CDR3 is TGCGCCAGCAGCCAAGAATTGGGGGCGCGAGGCAATCAGCCCCAGCATTTT. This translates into CASSQELGARGNQPQHF.

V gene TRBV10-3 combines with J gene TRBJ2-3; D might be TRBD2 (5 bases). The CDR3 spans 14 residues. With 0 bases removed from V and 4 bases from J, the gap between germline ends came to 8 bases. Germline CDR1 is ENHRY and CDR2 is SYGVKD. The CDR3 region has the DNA TGTGCCATCAGTGAGTCGAGGGTTTCAGATACGCAGTATTTT. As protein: CAISESRVSDTQYF.